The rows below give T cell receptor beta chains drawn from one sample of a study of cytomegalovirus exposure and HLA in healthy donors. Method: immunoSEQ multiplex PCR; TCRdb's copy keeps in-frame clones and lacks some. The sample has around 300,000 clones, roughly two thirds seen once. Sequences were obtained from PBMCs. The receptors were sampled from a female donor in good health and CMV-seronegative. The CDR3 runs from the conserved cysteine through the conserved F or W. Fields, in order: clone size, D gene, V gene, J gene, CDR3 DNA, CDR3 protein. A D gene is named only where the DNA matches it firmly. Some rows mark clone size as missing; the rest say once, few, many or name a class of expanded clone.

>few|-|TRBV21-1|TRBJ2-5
TGTGCCAGCAGCAAAGTGAGACAGGGGGGTGAGACCCAGTACTTC
CASSKVRQGGETQYF
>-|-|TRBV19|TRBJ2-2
TGTGCCAGTAGTATAACAGGCGGCACCGGGGAGCTGTTTTTT
CASSITGGTGELFF
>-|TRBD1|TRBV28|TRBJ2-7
TGTGCCAGCGGATCCGGGACAGGGAGGGGCAAGGACTCCTACGAGCAGTACTTC
CASGSGTGRGKDSYEQYF
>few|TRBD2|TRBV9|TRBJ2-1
TGTGCCAGCAGCGTATCTAGCGGGAGTCAAAATGAGCAGTTCTTC
CASSVSSGSQNEQFF
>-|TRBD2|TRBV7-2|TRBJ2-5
TGTGCCAGCAGCTCGAGGATCAGCGGGACGTGGGCCCAAGAGACCCAGTACTTC
CASSSRISGTWAQETQYF
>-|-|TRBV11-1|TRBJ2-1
TGTGCCAGCAGCCCCGGGACTTCCTACAATGAGCAGTTCTTC
CASSPGTSYNEQFF
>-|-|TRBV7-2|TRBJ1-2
TGTGCCAGCAGCGCCGCAAGACAGACCTATAACTATGGCTACACCTTC
CASSAARQTYNYGYTF
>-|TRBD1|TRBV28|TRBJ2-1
TGTGCCAGCAGTTGGACAGGGAAATCCTACAATGAGCAGTTCTTC
CASSWTGKSYNEQFF
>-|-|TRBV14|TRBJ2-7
TGTGCCAGCAGCCAAGTTGGTGGCAGGGGCTCCTACGAGCAGTACTTC
CASSQVGGRGSYEQYF
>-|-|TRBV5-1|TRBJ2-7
TGCGCCAGCAGCCCCCGGGACACTTCCTACGAGCAGTACTTC
CASSPRDTSYEQYF
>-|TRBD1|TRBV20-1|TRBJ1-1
TGCAGTGCTTCCGGGACAGGGCCAGCTTTCTTT
CSASGTGPAFF
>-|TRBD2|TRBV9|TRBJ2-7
TGTGCCAGCAGCGTAGGAGGGACTAGCGAATGGGAGCAGTACTTC
CASSVGGTSEWEQYF
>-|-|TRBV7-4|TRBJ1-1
TGTGCCAGGAGGAACACTGAAGCTTTCTTT
CARRNTEAFF
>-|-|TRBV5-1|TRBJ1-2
TGCGCCAGCAGCTTGAATCAGGGGCAGGGGGGCTACACCTTC
CASSLNQGQGGYTF
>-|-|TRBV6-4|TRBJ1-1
TGTGCCAGCAGTGACTCTATCAGCACTGAAGCTTTCTTT
CASSDSISTEAFF
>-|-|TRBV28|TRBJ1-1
TGTGCCAGCAGTTTATCAGGGGCTGAAGCTTTCTTT
CASSLSGAEAFF
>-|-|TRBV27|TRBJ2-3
TGTGCCAGCAGTTTAGAGGCGGGATTGGTCACAGATACGCAGTATTTT
CASSLEAGLVTDTQYF
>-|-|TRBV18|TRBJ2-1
TGTGCCAGCTCACCACCGGCTGGAGACGAGCAGTTCTTC
CASSPPAGDEQFF
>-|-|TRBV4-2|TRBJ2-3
TGTGCCAGCAGCCAAGATAGAGGATACACGCAGTATTTT
CASSQDRGYTQYF
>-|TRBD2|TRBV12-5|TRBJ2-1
TGTGCTAGTGCCCCACCCCTGAGACTAGCTAGTTACAATGAGCAGTTCTTC
CASAPPLRLASYNEQFF
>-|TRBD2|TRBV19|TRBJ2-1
TGTGCCAGTAGTATTTCGGCGGGAGGGCCGGGTAATGAGCAGTTCTTC
CASSISAGGPGNEQFF
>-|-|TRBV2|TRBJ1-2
TGTGCCAGCATCGGCCGGGCGGGGTATGGCTACACCTTC
CASIGRAGYGYTF
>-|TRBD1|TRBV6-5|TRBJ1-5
TGTGCCAGCAGTCGCGGGACAGGTGTTTGGCCCCAGCATTTT
CASSRGTGVWPQHF
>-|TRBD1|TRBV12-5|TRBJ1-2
TGTGCTAGTGGTTTGGTAGGGACAGGGGGCTTGACCGTCTCGGGCTACACCTTC
CASGLVGTGGLTVSGYTF
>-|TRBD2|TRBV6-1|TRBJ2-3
TGTGCCAGCAGTGAAACGGGACTAGCGGCCACAGATACGCAGTATTTT
CASSETGLAATDTQYF
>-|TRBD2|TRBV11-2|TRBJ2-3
TGTGCCAGCAGCTTAGGGTTGGCGGGAGGGCCCAGAGATACGCAGTATTTT
CASSLGLAGGPRDTQYF
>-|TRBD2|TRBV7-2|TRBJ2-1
TGTGCCAGCAGCTGGACTAGGTCCTACAATGAGCAGTTCTTC
CASSWTRSYNEQFF
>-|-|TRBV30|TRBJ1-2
TGTGCCTGGAGTCTCCCATTTTTCGGTGATAAATCTAACTATGGCTACACCTTC
CAWSLPFFGDKSNYGYTF
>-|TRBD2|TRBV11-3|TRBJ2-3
TGTGCCAGCAGCCGGACTAGCGGGAGTATCGCAGATACGCAGTATTTT
CASSRTSGSIADTQYF
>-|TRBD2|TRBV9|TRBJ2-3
TGTGCCAGCAGCGCCAAAGGACTAGCGGGAGGAATAGGGACGCAGTATTTT
CASSAKGLAGGIGTQYF
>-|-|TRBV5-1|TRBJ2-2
TGCGCCAGCGGCCCAGCGGCAGAGAACACCGGGGAGCTGTTTTTT
CASGPAAENTGELFF